This entry lists 25 T cell receptor beta chains sequenced from one sample in a study of regulatory T cells in long-lasting Graves disease. As for time point: persistent/refractory GD, antithyroid drugs over 5 years with positive TRAb. After RNA was extracted from PBMCs, the TCR library was made from it. Investigators prepared the TCR beta libraries by applying iRepertoire HTBI primers and Arm-PCR of CDR3 regions. TCRdb fed the multiplex PCR reads into MiXCR, producing one record per CDR3 protein. The data hold 700,000 or so distinct CDR3 sequences, with approximately 29% observed a single time. Here the sequenced sample was peripheral blood mononuclear cells (PBMCs), taken when the disease was refractory, from a patient treated with antithyroid drugs. All receptors come from a female donor with Graves disease.

This clonotype was picked up many times. This chain uses TRBV6-5 with TRBJ1-2; no firm D call. This CDR3 comprises 14 residues. Germline CDR1 MNHEY, CDR2 SVGAGI. V gave up 0 bases and J gave up 0 bases, with 5 bases separating them. The CDR3 here is CASSYSGTNYGYTF. The CDR3 DNA follows: TGTGCCAGCAGTTACTCGGGGACTAACTATGGCTACACCTTC.

This chain links TRBV15 with TRBJ2-5; D may be TRBD2 (6 bases). CDR1 and CDR2 from the germline V gene are LNHNV and YYDKDF (reference sequence). V dropped 5 bases and J dropped 5 bases, with 15 bases sitting between them. CDR3 length equals 14 residues. The CDR3 reads CATSGDSGRETQYF. The CDR3 coding sequence is TGTGCCACCAGCGGCGACAGCGGGCGGGAGACCCAGTACTTC.

At least ten counts were recorded for this clonotype. The rearrangement links TRBV2 to TRBJ1-2; no clear D gene. Looked up from germline, CDR1 is SNHLY and CDR2 is FYNNEI. V was cut by 7 bases and J by 0 bases, with 6 bases left in between. The CDR3 has 12 amino acids. CDR3 sequence (DNA): TGTGCCAGCAATGGAGCTAACTATGGCTACACCTTC. The encoded protein is CASNGANYGYTF.

V and J are TRBV25-1 and TRBJ2-5; tentatively, D is TRBD1 (6 bases). Germline loops: CDR1 MGHDK, CDR2 SYGVNS. CDR3 length: 15 amino acids. The V gene lost 2 bases and the J gene lost 5 bases, with 15 bases spanning the gap. This CDR3 reads CASSERKGVGETQYF. CDR3 in DNA: TGTGCCAGCAGTGAACGAAAGGGGGTAGGCGAGACCCAGTACTTC.

J is TRBJ1-2 and V is TRBV6-1; D is perhaps TRBD1 (5 bases). Germline CDR1 and CDR2: MNHNS and SASEGT. This CDR3 region has 13 residues. V lost 6 bases and J 7 bases, leaving 15 bases between the germline ends. CDR3 region: CASRTTEGSGYTF. The CDR3 region has the DNA TGTGCCAGCAGAACCACGGAGGGGAGTGGCTACACCTTC.

This clonotype was seen only a few times. The J gene is TRBJ2-5, the V gene TRBV2; D may match TRBD1 or TRBD2 (5 bases each). The germline gives CDR1 SNHLY, CDR2 FYNNEI. The length of the CDR3 is 14 residues. V dropped 4 bases and J dropped 7 bases, with 16 bases sitting between them. In nucleotides, the CDR3 is TGTGCCAGCAGTGGTCCGGGACCCGGAGTGACCCAGTACTTC. Amino acid sequence: CASSGPGPGVTQYF.

This clonotype was observed at least ten times. This chain links TRBV27 with TRBJ1-4; tentative D call: TRBD1 (6 bases). The CDR3 is made up of 13 amino acids. Germline CDR1 and CDR2: MNHEY and SMNVEV (reference sequence). The germline V and J ends were trimmed by 5 bases and 8 bases, with 12 bases remaining between them. In DNA, the CDR3 is TGTGCCAGCAGTCCAACAGGGAACGAAAAACTGTTTTTT. It specifies CASSPTGNEKLFF.

This clonotype was seen more than once but under ten times. This sequence joins TRBV28 and TRBJ2-5; the D is unclear. Germline loops: CDR1 MDHEN, CDR2 SYDVKM. The CDR3 extends over 18 amino acids. The V end was cut by 6 bases, the J end by 4 bases, with 27 bases between. In nucleotides, the CDR3 is TGTGCCAGCAGCCGCACCTCGGTGGCTACAAAGACGGCAGAGACCCAGTACTTC. The encoded protein is CASSRTSVATKTAETQYF.

This clonotype has ten or more counts. The chain employs TRBV2 and TRBJ2-7; D not resolved. With 7 bases removed from V and 4 bases from J, the gap between germline ends came to 8 bases. Germline V gene sequence: CDR1 SNHLY, CDR2 FYNNEI. The CDR3 contains 11 residues. The CDR3 here is CASKNSYEQYF. CDR3 in DNA: TGTGCCAGCAAGAACTCATACGAGCAGTACTTC.

This clonotype was observed many times. The J gene is TRBJ2-7, the V gene TRBV6-1, with D unresolved. Germline CDR1 reads MNHNS; CDR2 reads SASEGT. V was clipped by 1 base and J by 3 bases, with 13 bases between them. This CDR3 is 15 amino acids long. CDR3 sequence (DNA): TGTGCCAGCAGTGAAGTAGAAGGGCAGTTCTACGAGCAGTACTTC. This codes for CASSEVEGQFYEQYF.

This clonotype showed up many times. This chain uses TRBV3-1 with TRBJ2-5, with a possible D match to TRBD1 (5 bases). CDR3 size: 13 residues. From germline, CDR1 is LGHDT and CDR2 YNNKEL (reference sequence). V was shortened by 3 bases and J by 5 bases, with 10 bases between the two germline ends. CDR3 region: CASSQDPGETQYF. The CDR3 nucleotides are TGTGCCAGCAGCCAGGACCCAGGGGAGACCCAGTACTTC.

The chain recombines TRBV20-1 with TRBJ1-6, with 7 bases fitting TRBD1. Germline V gene sequence: CDR1 DFQATT, CDR2 SNEGSKA (reference sequence). The CDR3 has 13 residues. V trimming: 4 bases; J trimming: 7 bases; junction bases outside the gene matches: 4. The CDR3 region is CSAIGGGNSPLHF. In DNA form, the CDR3 reads TGCAGTGCTATAGGGGGCGGCAATTCACCCCTCCACTTT.

This clonotype appeared a few times. The V and J genes are TRBV20-1 and TRBJ1-2; tentatively, D is TRBD1 (5 bases). Germline V CDR1 and CDR2: DFQATT, SNEGSKA (reference sequence). There are 14 residues in the CDR3. V shed 2 bases and J shed 2 bases, with 12 bases lying between them. The CDR3 bases are TGCAGTGCTAGAATCCGGGACGGCAACTATGGCTACACCTTC. Translation: CSARIRDGNYGYTF.

In its sample, this clonotype was seen a few times. The chain carries TRBV6-1 and TRBJ2-5, with 8 bases aligning to TRBD1. This CDR3 region has 12 residues. V lost 8 bases and J lost 7; bases outside the gene matches: 6. In germline, CDR1 is MNHNS, CDR2 SASEGT. The DNA for the CDR3 is TGTGCCAGCGGACAGGGTCTGGCGACCCAGTACTTC. Protein product: CASGQGLATQYF.

This clonotype was recorded at least ten times. The rearrangement links TRBV28 to TRBJ2-4, with D hard to call. The V end was cut by 3 bases, the J end by 8 bases, with 8 bases between. In germline, CDR1 is MDHEN, CDR2 SYDVKM. The CDR3 spans 12 residues. The DNA of the CDR3 is TGTGCCAGCAGTTTCGTGTGGGACATTCAGTACTTC. It yields the protein CASSFVWDIQYF.

This clonotype was seen only once. V usage is TRBV19 and J usage is TRBJ1-1, with TRBD1 as a possible D gene (5 bases). Per germline, CDR1 LNHDA and CDR2 SQIVND (reference sequence). Between the trimmed V and J ends, which lost 1 base and 1 base, there was a span of 13 bases. This CDR3 spans 16 amino acids. Here the CDR3 DNA reads TGTGCCAGTAGTATAGGAGCAGGGTCCTGGAACACTGAAGCTTTCTTT. Translating gives CASSIGAGSWNTEAFF.

V usage is TRBV12-3 or TRBV12-4 and J usage is TRBJ1-2; 8 bases align to TRBD1. J gave up 6 bases and V 7 bases, and 7 bases lay outside the gene matches. The CDR3 spans 13 residues. The CDR3 DNA sequence: TGTGCCAGCAAAGCGGACAGGGAAAATGGCTACACCTTC. It is translated as CASKADRENGYTF.

This clonotype came up many times. This chain connects TRBV28 to TRBJ1-5, with D unclear. From germline, CDR1 is MDHEN and CDR2 SYDVKM. V was shortened by 6 bases and J by 6 bases, with 6 bases between the two germline ends. The CDR3 covers 11 residues. CDR3 region: CASSSSQPQHF. CDR3 in DNA: TGTGCCAGCAGCTCTAGTCAGCCCCAGCATTTT.

This rearrangement joins TRBV19 to TRBJ1-5; D is possibly TRBD1 (5 bases). This CDR3 has 17 amino acids. From germline, CDR1 is LNHDA and CDR2 SQIVND (reference sequence). Trimming cost V 3 bases and J 0 bases, with 15 bases left between them. CDR3 in amino acids: CASSIKGDRYSNQPQHF. In DNA form, the CDR3 reads TGTGCCAGTAGTATCAAAGGTGACAGATATAGCAATCAGCCCCAGCATTTT. The full variable domain, rest sourced from reference TRBV19 and TRBJ1-5, is DGGITQSPKYLFRKEGQNVTLSCEQNLNHDAMYWYRQDPGQGLRLIYYSQIVNDFQKGDIAEGYSVSREKKESFPLTVTSAQKNPTAFYLCASSIKGDRYSNQPQHFGDGTRLSIL.

The J gene is TRBJ1-6, the V gene TRBV7-2; perhaps TRBD1 as D (5 bases). CDR3 size: 16 residues. The V end lost 0 bases, the J end lost 5 bases, and 11 bases lay between the germline ends. Germline CDR1 is SGHTA and CDR2 is FQGNSA. CDR3 DNA sequence: TGTACCAGCAGCTTAGCGGGGGAGCGAGATAATTCACCCCTCCACTTT. It encodes CTSSLAGERDNSPLHF.

This clonotype was recorded a few times. The rearrangement links TRBV7-6 to TRBJ2-2; 10 positions agree with TRBD2. The CDR3 runs 16 residues. V was clipped by 2 bases and J by 5 bases; unmatched bases: 5. CDR1 is SGHVS, CDR2 FNYEAQ, per germline. This chain's CDR3 is CASSLSASGRTGELFF. CDR3 nucleotide sequence: TGTGCCAGCAGCTTATCAGCTAGCGGGAGAACCGGGGAGCTGTTTTTT.

The table lists this clonotype with many counts. Here the CDR3 DNA reads TGCGCCAGCAGCTTGGACCGTTCTTCTGGCAGGGAAAAACTGTTTTTT. Its protein product is CASSLDRSSGREKLFF. The genes are TRBV5-1 and TRBJ1-4; D ambiguous. The CDR3 contains 16 residues. Germline CDR1 SGHRS, CDR2 YFSETQ. Trimming removed 0 bases at V and 8 bases at J, with 17 bases between.

There are a few counts of this clonotype. The V gene is TRBV14, the J gene TRBJ2-7, with a weak D call TRBD1 (6 bases). Germline V gene lookup returns CDR1 SGHDN and CDR2 FVKESK. Trimming pared 0 bases from V and 4 bases from J, leaving 7 bases between. The CDR3 length is 13 residues. The CDR3: CASSQEQGYEQYF. Written as DNA, the CDR3 is TGTGCCAGCAGCCAAGAGCAGGGGTACGAGCAGTACTTC.

The V call is TRBV3-1, the J call TRBJ2-2; D gene uncertain. The germline V gene has CDR1 LGHDT and CDR2 YNNKEL (reference sequence). This CDR3 comprises 17 residues. The V end lost 0 bases, the J end lost 4 bases, and 15 bases lay between the germline ends. The CDR3 region has the DNA TGTGCCAGCAGCCAAGATGGGTTTACGGCTTTCACCGGGGAGCTGTTTTTT. Translation gives CASSQDGFTAFTGELFF.

The CDR3 coding sequence is TGTGCCTATATAGCGGGAGGATCGTACAATGAGCAGTTCTTC. Its translation is CAYIAGGSYNEQFF. V is TRBV30 and J is TRBJ2-1; 10 bases line up with TRBD2. Trimming took 7 bases from V and 4 from J; bases not matched to a gene: 7. Per the germline V gene, CDR1 is GTSNPN and CDR2 is SVGIG (reference sequence). The CDR3 has 14 amino acids.